Detailed here is one T cell receptor beta chain. Its target is not known. This entry is derived from a study of beta chain features in type 1 diabetes. About the study: Sorted cells, approximately 100,000,000 in number, were examined across all samples. Findings and limits, study-wide: More deletions and fewer insertions at VDJ junctions were found in patients with type 1 diabetes.

The CDR3 has 17 amino acids. J gave up 6 bases and V 1 base, and 13 bases lay outside the gene matches. The germline CDR1 and CDR2 sequences are SGHDT and YYEEEE. Isolation of CD4+ naive, central memory, regulatory and stem cell-like memory cells was achieved by sorting via CD45RO/CCR7/CD25/CD127/CD95/CD27. Purity exceeded 98% in all sorted populations. The whole isolated RNA underwent reverse transcription, so sequencing captured expressed TCRB transcripts. Measured with immunoSEQ multiplex PCR; TCRdb has only the in-frame clones, and not every one. The table lists under 950,000 clones, roughly a sixth of them singletons, with 0.02% to 0.03% in the top ten.

The chain employs TRBV5-6 and TRBJ2-7; 10 bases line up with TRBD2. The source material was naive CD4+ T cells from blood. This TCR was sampled from a woman aged 18-29 years in good health. The CDR3 bases are TGTGCCAGCAGCTTGCTAGCGGGAGAGGAGCTTAATGTCGAGCAGTACTTC. This encodes CASSLLAGEELNVEQYF.